This T cell receptor (beta chain) comes out of a study of CD8+CD57+ T cells in acquired aplastic anemia. Patients chosen for sequencing had shown CD8+CD57+ cell expansion by flow cytometry. Receipt of therapy had not occurred in any patient by the time of blood sampling. Profiles of TCR beta VDJ and CDR3 were generated from a genomic DNA template. MiXCR, applied by TCRdb to the reads, yields one record per CDR3 protein. The data contain 150,000 to 170,000 distinct CDR3 sequences, about 48% of them singletons. The junction had 2 bases not matched to a gene; V was cut back by 2 bases and J by 0 bases. The length of the CDR3 is 15 residues. Germline V lookup: CDR1 SGHKS, CDR2 YYEKEE (reference sequence).

This TCR was sampled from a human donor with aplastic anemia. Sequencing was performed on sorted CD4+, CD8+, or CD8+CD57+ T cells (not recorded which) from PBMCs. The rearrangement uses TRBV5-5 and TRBJ1-1; 9 bases line up with TRBD1. CDR3 in DNA: TGTGCCAGCAGCTTCGGGACAGGGATGAACACTGAAGCTTTCTTT. It specifies CASSFGTGMNTEAFF.